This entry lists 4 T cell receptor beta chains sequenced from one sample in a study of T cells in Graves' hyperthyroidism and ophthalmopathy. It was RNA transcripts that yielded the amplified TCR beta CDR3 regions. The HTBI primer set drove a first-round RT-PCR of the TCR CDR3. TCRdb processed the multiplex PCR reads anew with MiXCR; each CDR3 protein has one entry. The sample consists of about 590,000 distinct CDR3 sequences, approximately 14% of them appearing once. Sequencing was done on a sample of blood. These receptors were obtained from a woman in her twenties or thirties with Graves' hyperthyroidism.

CDR3 DNA sequence: TGTGCCTTGGGACTAGCGGTTTCCTACGAGCAGTACTTC. The encoded protein is CALGLAVSYEQYF. The genes are TRBV30 and TRBJ2-7, with 11 nucleotides matching TRBD2. The CDR3 runs to 13 residues. From germline, CDR1 is GTSNPN and CDR2 SVGIG (reference sequence). After removal of 7 bases from V and 1 base from J, the junction contained 3 bases not matched to a gene.

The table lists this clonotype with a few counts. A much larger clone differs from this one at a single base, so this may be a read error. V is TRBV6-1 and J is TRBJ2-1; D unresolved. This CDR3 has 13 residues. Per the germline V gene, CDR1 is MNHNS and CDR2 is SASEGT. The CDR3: CASSPHYDNKQFF. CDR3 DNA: TGTGCCAGCAGTCCCCACTACGACAATAAGCAGTTCTTC.

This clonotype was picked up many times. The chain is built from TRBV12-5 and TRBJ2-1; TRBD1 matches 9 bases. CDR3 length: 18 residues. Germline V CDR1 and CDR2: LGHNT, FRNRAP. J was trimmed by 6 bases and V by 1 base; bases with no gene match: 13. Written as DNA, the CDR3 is TGTGCTAGTGGTTTGGGGTCCCTCCGGGACAGGGATCCCAATGAGCAGTTCTTC. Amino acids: CASGLGSLRDRDPNEQFF. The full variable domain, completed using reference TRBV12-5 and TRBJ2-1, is DARVTQTPRHKVTEMGQEVTMRCQPILGHNTVFWYRQTMMQGLELLAYFRNRAPLDDSGMPKDRFSAEMPDATLATLKIQPSEPRDSAVYFCASGLGSLRDRDPNEQFFGPGTRLTVL.

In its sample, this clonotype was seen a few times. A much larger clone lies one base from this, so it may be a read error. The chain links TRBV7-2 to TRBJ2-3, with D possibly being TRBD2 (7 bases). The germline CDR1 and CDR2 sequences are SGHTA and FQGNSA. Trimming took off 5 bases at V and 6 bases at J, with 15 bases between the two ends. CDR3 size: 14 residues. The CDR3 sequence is CASSQIEGGDTQYF. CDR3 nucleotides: TGTGCCAGCAGCCAAATAGAGGGGGGGGATACGCAGTATTTT.